Each of the 30 T cell receptor beta chains below was sequenced from the same sample in a study of blood T cell repertoires in COVID-19. The data were produced by immunoSEQ multiplex PCR, yet TCRdb's version contains in-frame clones alone and is incomplete. Of approximately 200,000 clones in the sample, around 90% are singletons; the top ten hold around 3.8%. Input material: PBMCs or T cells enriched from blood (not recorded which). These receptors all come from a young woman who had been exposed to COVID-19.

The gene calls are TRBV10-3 and TRBJ1-5, with 7 bases matching TRBD1. CDR1 and CDR2 (germline): ENHRY, SYGVKD. Losses at the gene ends were 8 bases for V and 5 bases for J; bases not matched to a gene: 6. CDR3 length equals 13 residues. The CDR3 region is CAIRQGSDQPQHF. The CDR3 DNA follows: TGTGCCATCCGACAGGGCTCTGATCAGCCCCAGCATTTT.

The chain links TRBV9 to TRBJ2-3; TRBD1 matches at 9 bases. Germline trimming cut 3 bases from V and 7 bases from J; bases unmatched to any gene: 6. This CDR3 is 14 amino acids long. CDR1 is SGDLS and CDR2 is YYNGEE in the germline V gene. CDR3 in amino acids: CASSAGTGFYTQYF. CDR3 bases: TGTGCCAGCAGCGCAGGGACAGGGTTCTATACGCAGTATTTT.

The rearrangement joins TRBV3-1 (or the pseudogene TRBV3-2) to TRBJ2-5; 8 bases agree with TRBD1. This CDR3 comprises 16 residues. Germline V gives CDR1 LGHDT, CDR2 YNNKEL (reference sequence). V shed 0 bases and J 7 bases; nucleotides not matched to a gene: 10. This chain's CDR3 is CASSQDSAGGAGTQYF. Written as DNA, the CDR3 is TGTGCCAGCAGCCAAGATTCAGCAGGGGGCGCGGGGACCCAGTACTTC.

This rearrangement joins TRBV11-1 to TRBJ1-5, with D uncertain. Trimming shortened V by 4 bases and J by 5 bases, and 9 bases separated the two germline ends. CDR3 length equals 13 residues. Germline V gives CDR1 SGHAT, CDR2 FQDESV (reference sequence). This CDR3 reads CASSSNLDQPQHF. The CDR3 DNA reads TGTGCCAGCAGCTCCAACTTGGATCAGCCCCAGCATTTT.

For this clone: One end of the junction is discordant with germline, which a read error may explain. The chain uses TRBV18 and TRBJ1-1; TRBD1 agrees at 7 bases. The CDR3 has 15 amino acids. Germline CDR1 is KGHSH and CDR2 is LQKENI. The CDR3: CASSTKGGANPEAFF. The CDR3 nucleotides are TGTGCCAGCTCAACGAAAGGGGGCGCGAACCCTGAAGCTTTCTTT.

On this clone: This same CDR3 is encoded by further DNA sequences in the sample. The chain uses TRBV30 and TRBJ1-5, with a possible D match to TRBD1 (5 bases). The CDR3 contains 13 residues. Trimming shortened V by 5 bases and J by 0 bases, and 8 bases separated the two germline ends. Germline lookup yields CDR1 GTSNPN and CDR2 SVGIG (reference sequence). The CDR3 DNA follows: TGTGCCTGGTCCAGGGATAGCAATCAGCCCCAGCATTTT. Encoded protein: CAWSRDSNQPQHF.

The V gene is TRBV27, the J gene TRBJ2-1; TRBD1 is a possible D gene (6 bases). CDR1 MNHEY and CDR2 SMNVEV come from the germline V gene (reference sequence). V lost 3 bases, J lost 12 bases, and 12 bases lay in between. The CDR3 sequence is 12 residues long. The CDR3 reads CASSLAGAGQFF. CDR3 nucleotides: TGTGCCAGCAGTTTGGCAGGGGCCGGGCAGTTCTTC.

The chain has TRBV4-1 and TRBJ1-5; D possibly corresponds to TRBD1 (6 bases). The CDR3 consists of 15 residues. V lost 1 base to trimming and J lost 7 bases, with 14 bases between them. Germline V gene sequence: CDR1 MGHRA, CDR2 YSYEKL. The CDR3 DNA follows: TGCGCCAGCAGCCAAGGCCGACAGGTTGCGCAGCCCCAGCATTTT. This translates into CASSQGRQVAQPQHF.

This clone was detected only a few times. The V and J genes are TRBV6-5 and TRBJ1-5; 9 positions agree with TRBD1. Germline values: CDR1 MNHEY, CDR2 SVGAGI. The CDR3 is 15 residues long. The junction had 7 bases not matched to a gene; V was cut back by 7 bases and J by 3 bases. The CDR3 coding sequence is TGTGCCAGCATGTGGACAGGGGACATCAATCAGCCCCAGCATTTT. As protein: CASMWTGDINQPQHF.

The rearrangement uses TRBV5-1 and TRBJ2-7; 11 bases agree with TRBD1. Germline V gene lookup returns CDR1 SGHRS and CDR2 YFSETQ. There are 15 residues in the CDR3. With 4 bases clipped from V and 6 bases from J, the junction kept 9 bases outside the gene matches. CDR3 loop: CASSKSGQGAGEQYF. Written as DNA, the CDR3 is TGCGCCAGCAGCAAATCTGGACAGGGGGCAGGCGAGCAGTACTTC.

This clone was recorded a few times. At one of its ends the junction is not consistent with the germline gene, which may arise from a read error. This rearrangement joins TRBV4-1 to TRBJ2-7; D is possibly TRBD1 (6 bases). CDR3 length: 15 residues. Per germline, CDR1 MGHRA and CDR2 YSYEKL. The CDR3 coding sequence is TGCGCCAGCAGCCAAGAGAGGGCTCTAGGGGGACCTCGCCTCTTC. It translates to CASSQERALGGPRLF.

The V gene is TRBV9, the J gene TRBJ1-1; TRBD1 agrees at 8 bases. The CDR3 is made up of 16 amino acids. The V gene's germline CDR1 is SGDLS and CDR2 YYNGEE. V shed 4 bases and J 5 bases; nucleotides not matched to a gene: 13. CDR3 loop: CASSRGIDRGGTEAFF. CDR3 sequence (DNA): TGTGCCAGCAGCCGGGGGATTGACAGGGGTGGGACTGAAGCTTTCTTT.

The CDR3 region is CASSLSPLEPQTQYF. In DNA, the CDR3 is TGTGCCAGCAGCTTATCCCCTCTAGAGCCCCAGACCCAGTACTTC. The J gene is TRBJ2-5, the V gene TRBV5-4; no clear D gene. The V end was cut by 2 bases, the J end by 6 bases, with 17 bases between. The CDR3 has 15 amino acids. The germline V gene encodes CDR1 SGHNT and CDR2 YYREEE (reference sequence).

The chain joins TRBV19 to TRBJ2-7, with 10 bases identical to TRBD2. Germline V gene sequence: CDR1 LNHDA, CDR2 SQIVND (reference sequence). After removal of 0 bases from V and 3 bases from J, the junction contained 8 bases not matched to a gene. The CDR3 covers 17 residues. The CDR3: CASSIDFAASGSYEQYF. The CDR3 nucleotides read TGTGCCAGTAGTATAGATTTTGCGGCTAGCGGGAGCTACGAGCAGTACTTC. The variable domain in full, completed from reference TRBV19 and TRBJ2-7, reads DGGITQSPKYLFRKEGQNVTLSCEQNLNHDAMYWYRQDPGQGLRLIYYSQIVNDFQKGDIAEGYSVSREKKESFPLTVTSAQKNPTAFYLCASSIDFAASGSYEQYFGPGTRLTVT.

The rearrangement joins TRBV10-2 to TRBJ2-1; 11 bases are a match to TRBD2. The germline V gene has CDR1 WSHSY and CDR2 SAAADI. Trimming took 6 bases from V and 7 from J; bases not matched to a gene: 5. This CDR3 is 14 amino acids long. The CDR3 bases are TGCGCCAGCAGCTTAGCGGGAGGGGGGAATGAGCAGTTCTTC. Residues: CASSLAGGGNEQFF.

This clone showed up many times. The rearrangement uses TRBV28 and TRBJ1-2; D call uncertain. In germline, CDR1 is MDHEN, CDR2 SYDVKM. The CDR3 length is 14 residues. V lost 2 bases and J 8 bases, leaving 15 bases between the germline ends. CDR3 loop: CASSLEGARTGYTF. The CDR3 DNA is TGTGCCAGCAGTTTAGAGGGCGCCCGCACGGGCTACACCTTC.

The rearrangement joins TRBV6-5 to TRBJ1-3, with D perhaps matching TRBD1 (6 bases). Germline V lookup: CDR1 MNHEY, CDR2 SVGAGI. The CDR3 is 13 residues long. Trimming removed 8 bases from V and 2 bases from J, with 10 bases in between. The CDR3 is CASREGAGNTIYF. CDR3 in DNA: TGTGCCAGCCGGGAGGGGGCTGGAAACACCATATATTTT.

The chain has TRBV30 and TRBJ2-2; 8 bases fit TRBD1. Unmatched junction bases numbered 5, after V lost 2 bases and J lost 9 bases. Germline V gene lookup returns CDR1 GTSNPN and CDR2 SVGIG (reference sequence). The CDR3 loop spans 13 amino acids. CDR3 region: CAWSWTGRRELFF. Here the CDR3 DNA reads TGTGCCTGGAGTTGGACAGGGAGAAGGGAGCTGTTTTTT.

The V gene is TRBV6-5, the J gene TRBJ1-1; D gene ambiguous. Trimming left V 7 bases short and J 1 base short, with 13 bases between. This CDR3 comprises 14 residues. The germline CDR1 and CDR2 sequences are MNHEY and SVGAGI. The DNA of the CDR3 is TGTGCCAGCACCCCCCCGGGGTCGAACACTGAAGCTTTCTTT. Its protein product is CASTPPGSNTEAFF.

This chain connects TRBV6-5 to TRBJ1-6, with TRBD1 matching 7 bases. The V segment lost 5 bases and the J segment 7 bases; nucleotides outside the gene matches: 5. This CDR3 comprises 14 residues. The germline V gene has CDR1 MNHEY and CDR2 SVGAGI. The CDR3 DNA reads as TGTGCCAGCAGTCCGGGGGACAGAAATTCACCCCTCCACTTT. Protein: CASSPGDRNSPLHF.

The J gene is TRBJ2-1, the V gene TRBV12-5; unclear D gene. The V end was cut by 5 bases, the J end by 0 bases, with 11 bases between. The germline CDR1 and CDR2 sequences are LGHNT and FRNRAP. This CDR3 has 15 amino acids. As DNA, the CDR3 is TGTGCTAGTGGTCCCCAGGTCGGCTCCTACAATGAGCAGTTCTTC. Its translation: CASGPQVGSYNEQFF.

The V gene is TRBV2, the J gene TRBJ2-2; D might be TRBD1 (5 bases). Trimming took 2 bases from V and 0 from J, leaving 7 bases between them. The CDR3 sequence is 15 residues long. Germline V gene lookup returns CDR1 SNHLY and CDR2 FYNNEI. CDR3 in DNA: TGTGCCAGCAGTGAAACAGGATCGAACACCGGGGAGCTGTTTTTT. Its protein product is CASSETGSNTGELFF.

Here the CDR3 reads CASSLRDRGLYEQYF. The CDR3 coding sequence is TGTGCCAGCAGCTTACGGGACAGGGGGCTCTACGAGCAGTACTTC. V and J are TRBV7-2 and TRBJ2-7, with 12 bases matching TRBD1. The germline V gene encodes CDR1 SGHTA and CDR2 FQGNSA. The CDR3 has 15 residues. The V and J ends lost 2 bases and 3 bases, in that order; junction bases with no gene match: 2.

V is TRBV2 and J is TRBJ2-7, with 8 positions matching TRBD1. Germline assignment: CDR1 SNHLY and CDR2 FYNNEI. This CDR3 contains 13 residues. V gave up 7 bases and J gave up 5 bases; unmatched junction bases: 7. The CDR3 DNA sequence: TGTGCCAGCATGCCGGACAGGGACAACGAGCAGTACTTC. Amino acid sequence: CASMPDRDNEQYF.

CDR3 amino acids: CAISPGFGTGGNEQFF. The CDR3 DNA follows: TGTGCCATCAGTCCGGGGTTCGGGACAGGGGGCAATGAGCAGTTCTTC. The V and J genes are TRBV10-3 and TRBJ2-1; 11 nucleotides agree with TRBD1. The CDR3 length is 16 residues. Germline loops: CDR1 ENHRY, CDR2 SYGVKD. J was trimmed by 6 bases and V by 5 bases; bases with no gene match: 9.

This clone was picked up one time. V is TRBV19 and J is TRBJ1-2; TRBD1 might be the D (6 bases). The CDR3 has 14 amino acids. Trimming took 7 bases from V and 4 from J, leaving 16 bases between them. In germline, CDR1 is LNHDA, CDR2 SQIVND (reference sequence). The CDR3 loop is CASIPEEGGYGYTF. In DNA, the CDR3 is TGTGCCAGTATCCCCGAGGAAGGGGGCTATGGCTACACCTTC.

This clone was picked up a small number of times. The genes are TRBV18 and TRBJ1-1, with 9 bases identical to TRBD1. Trimming cost V 7 bases and J 4 bases; bases outside gene matches: 13. CDR3 size: 16 residues. Germline CDR1 KGHSH, CDR2 LQKENI. The CDR3 bases are TGTGCCAGCTTCCGGGACAGGGATTTTTCGGGCACTGAAGCTTTCTTT. This encodes CASFRDRDFSGTEAFF.

The V call is TRBV2, the J call TRBJ2-2; no firm D call. The CDR3 runs 17 residues. Germline values: CDR1 SNHLY, CDR2 FYNNEI. V lost 3 bases to trimming and J lost 0 bases, with 14 bases between them. This CDR3 reads CASSDSRYGTNTGELFF. For the CDR3, the DNA is TGTGCCAGCAGTGACTCGCGGTATGGAACGAACACCGGGGAGCTGTTTTTT.

The chain employs TRBV4-1 and TRBJ2-5, with a possible D match to TRBD2 (6 bases). V lost 3 bases, J lost 7 bases, and 6 bases lay in between. The CDR3 extends over 11 amino acids. Per the germline V gene, CDR1 is MGHRA and CDR2 is YSYEKL. The CDR3 nucleotides are TGCGCCAGCAGCCAGGAGGGGACCCAGTACTTC. This sequence encodes CASSQEGTQYF.

V gene TRBV6-5 combines with J gene TRBJ2-7; a possible D gene is TRBD2 (6 bases). This CDR3 has 15 residues. Trimming took 5 bases from V and 2 from J, leaving 16 bases between them. The V gene's germline CDR1 is MNHEY and CDR2 SVGAGI. In nucleotides, the CDR3 is TGTGCCAGCAGTAGGGAGGCAGGGAGAACCTACGAGCAGTACTTC. This gives the protein CASSREAGRTYEQYF.